This TCR beta chain came from a study of human T cells and chemical hapten exposure. Study-wide points: Expanded TCRs were compared with controls, and the expanded TCRs formed significantly more large CDR3 similarity clusters. Correlating positively with patch test score were the PT1 expanded TCR counts.

Under the authors' procedure: Sample TCR totals centred on a median of approximately 100,000, ranging roughly 20,000 to 700,000. A single record per CDR3 protein comes from TCRdb applying MiXCR to the RACE reads. The V and J calls and clone size are TCRdb's, not the authors'. The sample consists of approximately 370,000 distinct CDR3 sequences, 4.5% to 5.5% of them appearing once. This clonotype came up many times. Its antigen remains unidentified. Sample time point: pre-sensitization, week 0. Treatment here: therapeutic diphenylcyclopropenone sensitization with weekly scalp DPC. After removal of 3 bases from V and 11 bases from J, the junction contained 10 bases not matched to a gene. Looked up from germline, CDR1 is DFQATT and CDR2 is SNEGSKA (reference sequence). This CDR3 is built from 14 residues.

The sample consisted of whole blood, taken in connection with sensitization to the hapten diphenylcyclopropenone (DPC). This clonotype originated in a woman younger than 30 with alopecia areata. Some clones in this sample may be carry-over from other donors' samples. The V and J genes are TRBV20-1 and TRBJ1-6; TRBD1 aligns across 7 bases. CDR3 bases: TGCAGTGCTAGGCCCGGGACAGAGAAAACACCCCTCCACTTT. This gives the protein CSARPGTEKTPLHF.